The T cell receptor (beta chain) under discussion was sequenced for a study of blood T cells in healthy people across ages. A second PCR of 7 to 11 cycles used a sample-barcoded 5' primer and a J-beta primer mix. A 12-random-nucleotide template-switch adaptor tagged each cDNA molecule. Each CDR3 protein is one row after TCRdb ran MiXCR on the 5' RACE reads. Of around 1.5 million distinct CDR3 sequences detected, roughly 60% appear once; the ten largest clones hold 5.5% to 8%. Study results and caveats: Naive T cell percentage strongly correlated with TCR beta diversity. Greater diversity and more naive CD4+ cells were seen in long-lived donors than in aged donors. Roughly linearly, TCR beta diversity per million T cells fell as age increased.

CDR1 and CDR2 (germline): MNHEY, SVGAGI. There are 16 residues in the CDR3. Trimming at V came to 0 bases and at J to 2 bases, leaving 7 bases not matched to a gene. Notes on this clonotype: Its antigen remains unidentified.

Sequencing was performed on blood. This TCR derives from a man between 18 and 29 years old in good health. This chain connects TRBV6-5 to TRBJ2-7, with 7 bases fitting TRBD1. CDR3 nucleotide sequence: TGTGCCAGCAGTTACTCCCCAGACGGACAGGCCTACGAGCAGTACTTC. Residues: CASSYSPDGQAYEQYF.